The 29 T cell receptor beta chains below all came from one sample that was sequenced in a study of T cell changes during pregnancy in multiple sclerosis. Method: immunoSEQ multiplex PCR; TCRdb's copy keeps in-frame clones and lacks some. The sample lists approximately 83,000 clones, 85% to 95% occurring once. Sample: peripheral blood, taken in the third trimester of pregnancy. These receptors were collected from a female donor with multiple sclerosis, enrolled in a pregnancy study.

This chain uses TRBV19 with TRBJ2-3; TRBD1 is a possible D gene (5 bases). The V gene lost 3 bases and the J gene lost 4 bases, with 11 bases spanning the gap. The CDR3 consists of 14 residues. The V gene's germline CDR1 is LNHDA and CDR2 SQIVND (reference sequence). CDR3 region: CASSIPAGPDTQYF. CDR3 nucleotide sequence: TGTGCCAGTAGTATCCCGGCAGGGCCAGATACGCAGTATTTT.

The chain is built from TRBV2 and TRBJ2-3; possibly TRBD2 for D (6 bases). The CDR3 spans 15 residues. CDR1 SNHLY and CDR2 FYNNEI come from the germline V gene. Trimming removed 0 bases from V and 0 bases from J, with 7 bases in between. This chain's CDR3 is CASSEAGLSTDTQYF. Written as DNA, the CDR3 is TGTGCCAGCAGTGAAGCGGGACTTAGCACAGATACGCAGTATTTT. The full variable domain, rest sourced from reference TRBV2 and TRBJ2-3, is EPEVTQTPSHQVTQMGQEVILRCVPISNHLYFYWYRQILGQKVEFLVSFYNNEISEKSEIFDDQFSVERPDGSNFTLKIRSTKLEDSAMYFCASSEAGLSTDTQYFGPGTRLTVL.

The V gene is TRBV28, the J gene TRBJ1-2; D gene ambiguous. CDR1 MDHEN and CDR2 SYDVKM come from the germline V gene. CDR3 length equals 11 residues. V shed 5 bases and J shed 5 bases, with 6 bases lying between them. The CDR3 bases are TGTGCCAGCAGTGTCCAGTATGGCTACACCTTC. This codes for CASSVQYGYTF.

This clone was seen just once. CDR3 nucleotides: TGTGCCAGCAGCTTGGGGGGACAGGCCGAGACCATATATTTT. This encodes CASSLGGQAETIYF. This chain links TRBV11-2 with TRBJ1-3, with 8 positions matching TRBD1. The CDR3 contains 14 residues. Germline assignment: CDR1 SGHAT and CDR2 FQNNGV. V was clipped by 3 bases and J by 10 bases; unmatched bases: 8.

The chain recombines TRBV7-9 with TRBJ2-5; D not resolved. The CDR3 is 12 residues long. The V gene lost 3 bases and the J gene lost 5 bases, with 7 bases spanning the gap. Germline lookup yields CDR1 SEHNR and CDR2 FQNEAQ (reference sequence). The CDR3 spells CASSFQAETQYF. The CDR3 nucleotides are TGTGCCAGCAGCTTCCAAGCGGAGACCCAGTACTTC.

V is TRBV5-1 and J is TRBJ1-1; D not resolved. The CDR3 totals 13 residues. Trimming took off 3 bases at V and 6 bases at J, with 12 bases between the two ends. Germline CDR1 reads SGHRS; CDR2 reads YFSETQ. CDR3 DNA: TGCGCCAGCAGCTCCCATGTGGGCGCTGAAGCTTTCTTT. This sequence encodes CASSSHVGAEAFF.

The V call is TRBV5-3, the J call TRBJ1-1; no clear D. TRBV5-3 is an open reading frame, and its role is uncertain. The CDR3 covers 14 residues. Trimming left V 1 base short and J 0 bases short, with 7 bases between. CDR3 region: CARSLCHMNTEAFF. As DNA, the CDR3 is TGTGCCAGAAGCTTGTGTCACATGAACACTGAAGCTTTCTTT.

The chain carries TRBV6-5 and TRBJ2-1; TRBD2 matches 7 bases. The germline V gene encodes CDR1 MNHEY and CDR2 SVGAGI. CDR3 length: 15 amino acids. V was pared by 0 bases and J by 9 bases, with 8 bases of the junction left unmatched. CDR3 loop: CASSYSREGRSEQFF. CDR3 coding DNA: TGTGCCAGCAGTTACTCGAGGGAGGGCCGGAGTGAGCAGTTCTTC.

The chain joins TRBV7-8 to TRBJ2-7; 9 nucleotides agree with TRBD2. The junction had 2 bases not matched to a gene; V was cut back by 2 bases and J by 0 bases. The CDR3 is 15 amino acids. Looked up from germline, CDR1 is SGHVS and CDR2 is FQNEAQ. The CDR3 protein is CASSLRSGSSYEQYF. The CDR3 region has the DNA TGTGCCAGCAGCTTACGTAGCGGGAGCTCCTACGAGCAGTACTTC.

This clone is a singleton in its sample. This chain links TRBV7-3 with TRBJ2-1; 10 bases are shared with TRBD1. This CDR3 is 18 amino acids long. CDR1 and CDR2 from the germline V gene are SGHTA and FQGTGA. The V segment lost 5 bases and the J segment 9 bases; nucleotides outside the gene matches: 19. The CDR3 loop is CASSPRDRGESPTGEQFF. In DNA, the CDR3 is TGTGCCAGCAGCCCCCGGGACAGGGGCGAATCCCCGACGGGTGAGCAGTTCTTC.

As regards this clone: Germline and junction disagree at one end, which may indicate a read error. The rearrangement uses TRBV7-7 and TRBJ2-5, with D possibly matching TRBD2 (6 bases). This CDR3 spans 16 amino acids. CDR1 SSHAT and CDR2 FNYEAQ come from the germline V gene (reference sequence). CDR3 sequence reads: CASSLSGSGRQETQYF. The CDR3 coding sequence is TGTGCTAGCAGCCTCTCGGGTAGCGGACGCCAAGAGACCCAGTACTTC.

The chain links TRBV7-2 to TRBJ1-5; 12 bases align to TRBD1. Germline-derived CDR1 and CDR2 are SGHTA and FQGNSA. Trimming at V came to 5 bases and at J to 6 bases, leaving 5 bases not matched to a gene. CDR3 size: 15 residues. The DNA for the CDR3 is TGTGCCAGCAGCCAGGGACAGGGGGCGGGTCAGCCCCAGCATTTT. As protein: CASSQGQGAGQPQHF.

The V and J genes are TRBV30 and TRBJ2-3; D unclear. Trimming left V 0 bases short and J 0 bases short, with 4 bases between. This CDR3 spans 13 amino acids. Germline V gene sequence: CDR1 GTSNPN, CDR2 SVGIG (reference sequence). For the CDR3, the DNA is TGTGCCTGGAGTGTACACAGCACAGATACGCAGTATTTT. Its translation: CAWSVHSTDTQYF.

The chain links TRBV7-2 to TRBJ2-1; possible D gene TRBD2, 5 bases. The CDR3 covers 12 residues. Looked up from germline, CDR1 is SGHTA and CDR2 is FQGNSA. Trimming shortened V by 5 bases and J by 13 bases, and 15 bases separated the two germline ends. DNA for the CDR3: TGTGCCAGCAGCGCTTGGGCGGGCGCTCAGTTCTTC. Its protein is CASSAWAGAQFF.

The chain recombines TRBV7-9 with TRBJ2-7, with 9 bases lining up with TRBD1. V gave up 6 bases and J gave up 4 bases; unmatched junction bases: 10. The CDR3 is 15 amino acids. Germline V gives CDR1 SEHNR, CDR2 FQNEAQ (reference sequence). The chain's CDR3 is CASRLSGTGSYEQYF. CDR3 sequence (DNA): TGTGCCAGCAGACTATCCGGGACAGGGTCGTACGAGCAGTACTTC.

CDR3 sequence reads: CASSSPISGRTAVVGEQFF. The CDR3 DNA is TGTGCCAGCAGCTCCCCGATTAGCGGGAGGACCGCGGTTGTCGGGGAGCAGTTCTTC. This chain uses TRBV5-6 with TRBJ2-1, with 10 bases matching TRBD2. The CDR3 contains 19 residues. V was clipped by 3 bases and J by 10 bases; unmatched bases: 22. Germline V lookup: CDR1 SGHDT, CDR2 YYEEEE.

The CDR3 sequence: CASTWGDLAPNEKLFF. CDR3 coding DNA: TGCGCCAGCACCTGGGGGGATCTTGCTCCTAATGAAAAACTGTTTTTT. The chain recombines TRBV5-1 with TRBJ1-4, with D perhaps matching TRBD1 (5 bases). Trimming left V 6 bases short and J 3 bases short, with 18 bases between. CDR3 size: 16 residues. In germline, CDR1 is SGHRS, CDR2 YFSETQ.

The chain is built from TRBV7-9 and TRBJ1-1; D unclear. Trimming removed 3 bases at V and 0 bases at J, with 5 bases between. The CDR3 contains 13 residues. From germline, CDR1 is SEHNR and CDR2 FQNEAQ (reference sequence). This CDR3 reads CASSFGLNTEAFF. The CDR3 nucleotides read TGTGCCAGCAGCTTTGGGCTGAACACTGAAGCTTTCTTT.

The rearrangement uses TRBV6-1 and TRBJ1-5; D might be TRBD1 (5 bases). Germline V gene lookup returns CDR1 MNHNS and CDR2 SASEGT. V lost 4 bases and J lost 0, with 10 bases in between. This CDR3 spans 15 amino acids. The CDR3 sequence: CASSGQGFSNQPQHF. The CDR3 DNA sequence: TGTGCCAGCAGTGGCCAGGGATTTAGCAATCAGCCCCAGCATTTT.

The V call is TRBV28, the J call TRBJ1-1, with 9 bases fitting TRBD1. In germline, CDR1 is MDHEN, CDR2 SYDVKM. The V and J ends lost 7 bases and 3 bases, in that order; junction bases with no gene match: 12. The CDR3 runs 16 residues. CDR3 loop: CASTWTQGAGDTEAFF. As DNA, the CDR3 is TGTGCCAGCACCTGGACACAGGGGGCTGGGGACACTGAAGCTTTCTTT.

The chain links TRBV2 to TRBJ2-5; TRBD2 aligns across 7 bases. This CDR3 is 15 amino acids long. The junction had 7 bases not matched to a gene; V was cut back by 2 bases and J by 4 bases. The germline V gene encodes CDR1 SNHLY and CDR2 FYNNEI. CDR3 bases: TGTGCCAGCAGTGAATACGGACTAGAGAGAGAGACCCAGTACTTC. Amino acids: CASSEYGLERETQYF.

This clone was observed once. This CDR3 reads CASSFTLGVAEINEQFF. CDR3 coding DNA: TGTGCCAGCAGCTTTACCCTAGGGGTAGCGGAGATCAATGAGCAGTTCTTC. The rearrangement joins TRBV7-9 to TRBJ2-1; D possibly corresponds to TRBD2 (6 bases). V lost 3 bases and J 6 bases, leaving 21 bases between the germline ends. The CDR3 spans 17 residues. Germline assignment: CDR1 SEHNR and CDR2 FQNEAQ (reference sequence).

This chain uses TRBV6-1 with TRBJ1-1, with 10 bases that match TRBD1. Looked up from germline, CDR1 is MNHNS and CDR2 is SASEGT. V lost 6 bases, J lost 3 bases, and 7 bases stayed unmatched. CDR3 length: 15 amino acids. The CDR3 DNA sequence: TGTGCCAGCAGGGCCTCCGGGACAGGGGACACTGAAGCTTTCTTT. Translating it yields CASRASGTGDTEAFF.

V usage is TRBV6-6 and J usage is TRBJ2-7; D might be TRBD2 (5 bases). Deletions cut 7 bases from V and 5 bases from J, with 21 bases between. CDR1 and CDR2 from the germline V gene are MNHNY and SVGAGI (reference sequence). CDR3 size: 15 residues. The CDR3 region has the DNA TGTGCCAGCAAGCTCTCGAGCGGAGGTGTCCACGAGCAGTACTTC. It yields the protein CASKLSSGGVHEQYF.

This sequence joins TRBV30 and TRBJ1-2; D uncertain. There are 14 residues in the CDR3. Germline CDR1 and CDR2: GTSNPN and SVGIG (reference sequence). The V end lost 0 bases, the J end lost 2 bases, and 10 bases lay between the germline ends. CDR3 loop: CAWSVAAVNYGYTF. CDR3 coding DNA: TGTGCCTGGAGTGTAGCTGCTGTGAACTATGGCTACACCTTC.

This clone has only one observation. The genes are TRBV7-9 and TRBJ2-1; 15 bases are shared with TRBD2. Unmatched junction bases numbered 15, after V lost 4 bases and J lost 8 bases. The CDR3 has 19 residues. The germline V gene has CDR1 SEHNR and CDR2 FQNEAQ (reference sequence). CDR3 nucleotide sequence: TGTGCCAGCAGCTCTCTTAGGACTAGCGGGAGGGCAAGAACCCATGAGCAGTTCTTC. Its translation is CASSSLRTSGRARTHEQFF.

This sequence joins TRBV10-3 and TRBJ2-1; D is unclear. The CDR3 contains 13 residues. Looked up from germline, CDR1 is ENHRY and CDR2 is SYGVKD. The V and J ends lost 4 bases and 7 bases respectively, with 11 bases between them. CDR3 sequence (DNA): TGTGCCATCAGTGTCCCCTTAATTAATGAGCAGTTCTTC. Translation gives CAISVPLINEQFF.

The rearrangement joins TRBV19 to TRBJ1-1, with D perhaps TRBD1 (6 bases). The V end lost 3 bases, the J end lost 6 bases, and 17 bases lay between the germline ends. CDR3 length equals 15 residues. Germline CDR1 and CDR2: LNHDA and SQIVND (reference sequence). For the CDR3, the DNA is TGTGCCAGTAGTATTGTGACGCTACAGGGCGCTGAAGCTTTCTTT. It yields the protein CASSIVTLQGAEAFF. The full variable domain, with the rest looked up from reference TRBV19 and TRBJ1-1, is DGGITQSPKYLFRKEGQNVTLSCEQNLNHDAMYWYRQDPGQGLRLIYYSQIVNDFQKGDIAEGYSVSREKKESFPLTVTSAQKNPTAFYLCASSIVTLQGAEAFFGQGTRLTVV.

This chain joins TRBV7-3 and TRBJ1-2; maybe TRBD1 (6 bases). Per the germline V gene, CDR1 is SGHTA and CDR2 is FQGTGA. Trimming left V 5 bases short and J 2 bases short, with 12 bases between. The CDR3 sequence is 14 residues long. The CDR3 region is CASSPAGGNYGYTF. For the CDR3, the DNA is TGTGCCAGCAGCCCAGCGGGGGGCAACTATGGCTACACCTTC. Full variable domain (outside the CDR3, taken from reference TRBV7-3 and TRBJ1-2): GAGVSQTPSNKVTEKGKYVELRCDPISGHTALYWYRQSLGQGPEFLIYFQGTGAADDSGLPNDRFFAVRPEGSVSTLKIQRTERGDSAVYLCASSPAGGNYGYTFGSGTRLTVV.